Below are 16 T cell receptor beta chains sequenced from a single sample in a study of CD8 T cells in Susac syndrome. Random hexamers were used to reverse transcribe an amount of roughly 0.45 to 1 ug RNA. Each CDR3 protein gets one entry after TCRdb re-called the immunoSEQ multiplex PCR reads with MiXCR. Of a few hundred thousand distinct CDR3 sequences in the sample, 95% are singletons; the top ten hold 0.082%. Specimen: CD4+ T cells from PBMCs. These TCRs come from a human donor with multiple sclerosis.

The rearrangement links TRBV6-5 to TRBJ2-7; D tentatively reads TRBD1 or TRBD2 (5 bases each). The CDR3 length is 13 residues. V lost 4 bases and J lost 7, with 14 bases in between. Germline V gene lookup returns CDR1 MNHEY and CDR2 SVGAGI. The CDR3 loop reads CASSLSRDGEQYF. Here the CDR3 DNA reads TGTGCCAGCAGTTTATCGAGGGACGGAGAGCAGTACTTC.

The chain has TRBV18 and TRBJ1-6; D unclear. V lost 2 bases to trimming and J lost 7 bases, with 6 bases between them. The CDR3 covers 13 residues. The V gene's germline CDR1 is KGHSH and CDR2 LQKENI. Written as DNA, the CDR3 is TGTGCCAGCTCACCAAAGGAGAATTCACCCCTCCACTTT. Translation: CASSPKENSPLHF.

V and J are TRBV7-3 and TRBJ2-1, with D maybe TRBD2 (6 bases). Trimming took off 3 bases at V and 0 bases at J, with 12 bases between the two ends. The germline V gene has CDR1 SGHTA and CDR2 FQGTGA. The CDR3 spans 16 residues. CDR3 protein: CASSFRGGDSYNEQFF. The CDR3 DNA is TGTGCCAGCAGCTTCAGAGGAGGGGACTCCTACAATGAGCAGTTCTTC.

This clonotype was seen a single time. The gene calls are TRBV30 and TRBJ2-7; the match to TRBD1 covers 8 bases. Losses at the gene ends were 3 bases for V and 2 bases for J; bases not matched to a gene: 6. The germline V gene encodes CDR1 GTSNPN and CDR2 SVGIG (reference sequence). The CDR3 consists of 14 residues. The CDR3 is CAWRKDRATYEQYF. CDR3 in DNA: TGTGCCTGGAGGAAGGACAGGGCAACCTACGAGCAGTACTTC.

The chain has TRBV7-2 and TRBJ2-1; tentative D call: TRBD1 (5 bases). Trimming shortened V by 5 bases and J by 1 base, and 12 bases separated the two germline ends. The germline CDR1 and CDR2 sequences are SGHTA and FQGNSA. This CDR3 region has 15 residues. CDR3 protein: CASSQAQGSYNEQFF. The CDR3 coding sequence is TGTGCCAGCAGCCAAGCGCAGGGTTCCTACAATGAGCAGTTCTTC. The full variable domain, its missing parts supplied by reference TRBV7-2 and TRBJ2-1, is GAGVSQSPSNKVTEKGKDVELRCDPISGHTALYWYRQSLGQGLEFLIYFQGNSAPDKSGLPSDRFSAERTGGSVSTLTIQRTQQEDSAVYLCASSQAQGSYNEQFFGPGTRLTVL.

This clonotype was seen only a few times. V and J are TRBV7-9 and TRBJ2-5, with 8 bases fitting TRBD1. The germline V gene encodes CDR1 SEHNR and CDR2 FQNEAQ (reference sequence). Losses at the gene ends were 5 bases for V and 2 bases for J; bases not matched to a gene: 1. This CDR3 has 13 residues. DNA of the CDR3: TGTGCCAGCAGCCGACAGGGGCAAGAGACCCAGTACTTC. Translated: CASSRQGQETQYF.

V is TRBV20-1 and J is TRBJ2-7; TRBD1 agrees at 10 bases. V was pared by 6 bases and J by 3 bases, with 11 bases of the junction left unmatched. The CDR3 loop spans 15 amino acids. Germline CDR1 is DFQATT and CDR2 is SNEGSKA (reference sequence). The CDR3 region is CSAAVPGQGIYEQYF. In DNA, the CDR3 is TGCAGTGCCGCCGTGCCGGGACAGGGGATCTACGAGCAGTACTTC.

This sequence joins TRBV7-6 and TRBJ2-1; tentatively, D is TRBD1 (5 bases). CDR3 length: 16 amino acids. V lost 6 bases, J lost 0 bases, and 15 bases lay in between. Germline lookup yields CDR1 SGHVS and CDR2 FNYEAQ. As DNA, the CDR3 is TGTGCCAGCAGACAAGCCACAGGCAGCTCCTACAATGAGCAGTTCTTC. It is translated as CASRQATGSSYNEQFF.

This chain joins TRBV12-3 or TRBV12-4 and TRBJ2-3; D is uncertain. V was clipped by 10 bases and J by 3 bases, with 17 bases between them. CDR3 length equals 14 residues. In DNA form, the CDR3 reads TGTGCCACCCGGGTGACTGCTACTACAGATACGCAGTATTTT. Its translation: CATRVTATTDTQYF.

Concerning this clonotype: At one end the junction does not follow the germline gene, possibly because of a read error. The chain links TRBV20-1 to TRBJ2-3, with 11 bases lining up with TRBD2. The CDR3 length is 17 residues. CDR1 DFQATT and CDR2 SNEGSKA come from the germline V gene (reference sequence). CDR3 DNA sequence: TGCAGTGCTGGAGACCCTAGGACTAGCGGGCTCACAGATACGCAGTATTTT. Residues: CSAGDPRTSGLTDTQYF.

The genes are TRBV13 and TRBJ1-2; D is ambiguous. In germline, CDR1 is PRHDT, CDR2 FYEKMQ (reference sequence). Trimming cost V 5 bases and J 4 bases, with 14 bases left between them. This CDR3 has 14 residues. In nucleotides, the CDR3 is TGTGCCAGCAGCCCTCCCGCTGGCCCCTATGGCTACACCTTC. As protein: CASSPPAGPYGYTF.

The chain couples TRBV20-1 to TRBJ1-1, with unresolved D. The CDR3 consists of 13 residues. Germline CDR1 is DFQATT and CDR2 is SNEGSKA (reference sequence). V lost 1 base to trimming and J lost 0 bases, with 6 bases between them. Here the CDR3 reads CSARASMNTEAFF. In nucleotides, the CDR3 is TGCAGTGCTAGAGCGTCCATGAACACTGAAGCTTTCTTT.

V gene TRBV29-1 combines with J gene TRBJ2-3; 8 bases agree with TRBD1. The V segment lost 6 bases and the J segment 4 bases; nucleotides outside the gene matches: 6. Germline CDR1 SQVTM, CDR2 ANQGSEA. This CDR3 has 13 residues. Here the CDR3 DNA reads TGCAGCGTCTCCAGGACAGGGTCAGATACGCAGTATTTT. Encoded protein: CSVSRTGSDTQYF.

The gene calls are TRBV18 and TRBJ1-2; the match to TRBD1 covers 8 bases. This CDR3 has 12 residues. V was pared by 3 bases and J by 8 bases, with 2 bases of the junction left unmatched. Germline V CDR1 and CDR2: KGHSH, LQKENI. The CDR3 reads CASSPDRVGYTF. The CDR3 DNA reads as TGTGCCAGCTCACCGGACAGGGTCGGCTACACCTTC.

Written as DNA, the CDR3 is TGCAGTGCTAGATTCCGGGACCCCATCACAGATACGCAGTATTTT. This translates into CSARFRDPITDTQYF. The chain recombines TRBV20-1 with TRBJ2-3; D may correspond to TRBD1 or TRBD2 (5 bases each). Germline loops: CDR1 DFQATT, CDR2 SNEGSKA (reference sequence). Trimming stripped 2 bases from V and 2 bases from J, with 14 bases between. The CDR3 spans 15 residues.

The V gene is TRBV5-1, the J gene TRBJ2-5; 7 bases line up with TRBD2. Germline CDR1 and CDR2: SGHRS and YFSETQ. V lost 5 bases, J lost 7 bases, and 17 bases stayed unmatched. This CDR3 is built from 16 residues. CDR3 sequence: CASSPRSGVPGGTQYF. The CDR3 DNA is TGCGCCAGCAGTCCTCGGAGCGGCGTCCCGGGGGGGACCCAGTACTTC.